This T cell receptor beta chain came from a study of shared clonotypes between healthy human individuals. Study information: With ages of 18 to 49, the donors were two women and a few men.

Sequencing was performed on unsorted PBMC DNA using ten immunoSEQ deep assay plates. The protocol was immunoSEQ multiplex PCR, while the TCRdb copy is restricted to in-frame clones and leaves out a portion. The table has some 530,000 clones, over 75% seen once. The CDR3 extends over 18 amino acids. With 0 bases clipped from V and 2 bases from J, the junction kept 12 bases outside the gene matches. Germline CDR1 reads SGDLS; CDR2 reads YYNGEE. Nashville, Tennessee was home to all donors, each a Caucasian adult. Genomic DNA for unsorted samples was obtained from about 88 million PBMCs. Concerning this clone itself: This likely came from a read error, as a far larger clone is one base away. Other DNA sequences in this sample translate to the same CDR3.

The material sequenced was PBMCs. The clonotype comes from a middle-aged woman in good health. Some clones in this sample may be carry-over from other donors' samples. The chain carries TRBV9 and TRBJ2-7; 9 bases agree with TRBD2. CDR3 sequence (DNA): TGTGCCAGCAGCGTAGCCCCCTATGGGCTAGCGGGAACCTACGAGCAGTACTTC. Translating gives CASSVAPYGLAGTYEQYF. The full variable domain, with the rest looked up from reference TRBV9 and TRBJ2-7, is DSGVTQTPKHLITATGQRVTLRCSPRSGDLSVYWYQQSLDQGLQFLIQYYNGEERAKGNILERFSAQQFPDLHSELNLSSLELGDSALYFCASSVAPYGLAGTYEQYFGPGTRLTVT.